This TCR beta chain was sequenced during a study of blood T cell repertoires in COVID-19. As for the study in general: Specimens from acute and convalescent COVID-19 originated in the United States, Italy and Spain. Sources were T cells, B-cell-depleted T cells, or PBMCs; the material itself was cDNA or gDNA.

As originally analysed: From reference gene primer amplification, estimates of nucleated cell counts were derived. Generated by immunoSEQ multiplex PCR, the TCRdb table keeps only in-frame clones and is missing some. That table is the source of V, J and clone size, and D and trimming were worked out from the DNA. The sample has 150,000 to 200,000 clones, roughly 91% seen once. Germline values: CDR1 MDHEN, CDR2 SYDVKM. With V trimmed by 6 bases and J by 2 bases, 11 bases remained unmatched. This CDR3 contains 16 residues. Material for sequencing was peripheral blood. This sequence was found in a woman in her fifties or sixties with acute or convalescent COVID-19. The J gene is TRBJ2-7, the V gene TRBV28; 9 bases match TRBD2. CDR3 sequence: CASSPLEAGGPYEQYF. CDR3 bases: TGTGCCAGCAGCCCTCTTGAGGCGGGAGGGCCCTACGAGCAGTACTTC.